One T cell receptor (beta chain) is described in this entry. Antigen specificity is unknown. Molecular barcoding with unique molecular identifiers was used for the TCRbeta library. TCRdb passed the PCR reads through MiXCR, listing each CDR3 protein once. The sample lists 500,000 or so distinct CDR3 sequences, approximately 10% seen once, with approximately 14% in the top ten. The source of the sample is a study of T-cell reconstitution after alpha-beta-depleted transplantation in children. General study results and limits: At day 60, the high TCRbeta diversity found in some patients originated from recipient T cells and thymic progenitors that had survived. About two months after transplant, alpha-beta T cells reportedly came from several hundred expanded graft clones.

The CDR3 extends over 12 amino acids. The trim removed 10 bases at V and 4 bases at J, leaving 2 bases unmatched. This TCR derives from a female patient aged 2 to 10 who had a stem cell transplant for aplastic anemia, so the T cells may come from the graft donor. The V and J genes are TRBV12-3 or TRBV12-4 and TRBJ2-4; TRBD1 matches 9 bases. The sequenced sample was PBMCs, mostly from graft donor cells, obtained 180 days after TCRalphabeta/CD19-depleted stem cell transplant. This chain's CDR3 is CATGQGKNIQYF. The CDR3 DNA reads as TGTGCCACCGGACAGGGGAAAAACATTCAGTACTTC.